Listed below are T cell receptor beta chains from one sample, sequenced in a study of blood T cell repertoires in COVID-19. The data were produced by immunoSEQ multiplex PCR, yet TCRdb's version contains in-frame clones alone and is incomplete. The sample carries about 170,000 clones, roughly 93% recorded once. Sample: peripheral blood. All receptors come from a woman aged 50 to 60 with acute or convalescent COVID-19. CDR3s include the opening cysteine and the closing phenylalanine or tryptophan. D genes are given only for firm matches. Clone size, where shown, is once, few, many, or a class for clones that have expanded.

J gene	V gene	clone size	D gene	CDR3 DNA	CDR3 protein
TRBJ1-6	TRBV6-5	NA	NA	TGTGCCAGCAGTTACTCGGGGCGGTCGCTTAATTCACCCCTCCACTTT	CASSYSGRSLNSPLHF
TRBJ1-1	TRBV30	NA	TRBD1	TGTGCCTGGAGCCGCGACAGGGGGTACACTGAAGCTTTCTTT	CAWSRDRGYTEAFF
TRBJ1-6	TRBV30	NA	NA	TGTGCCTGGAGCGGTAGGGGGGGAAATTCCAATAATTCACCCCTCCACTTT	CAWSGRGGNSNNSPLHF
TRBJ2-7	TRBV29-1	NA	TRBD1	TGCAGCGTATCGACAGGGGGTGGGCTAGAAGGGCAGTACTTC	CSVSTGGGLEGQYF
TRBJ1-5	TRBV19	NA	TRBD1	TGTGCCAGTAGTATAATATTCATAGAAGGACAGGAGGGCCTTAGCAATCAGCCCCAGCATTTT	CASSIIFIEGQEGLSNQPQHF
TRBJ1-4	TRBV2	NA	NA	TGTGCCAGCAGTGAAGCTGGGAGAGAAAAACTGTTTTTT	CASSEAGREKLFF
TRBJ2-7	TRBV27	NA	NA	TGTGCCAGCAGCTTGACAGGCTTCTCCTACGAGCAGTACTTC	CASSLTGFSYEQYF
TRBJ2-1	TRBV7-2	NA	TRBD2	TGTGCCAGCAGCTTAGCACCCCTAGCGGTATACAATGAGCAGTTCTTC	CASSLAPLAVYNEQFF
TRBJ2-5	TRBV27	NA	TRBD2	TGTGCCAGCAGTCACGGGGGGGGTGAGACCCAGTACTTC	CASSHGGGETQYF
TRBJ1-5	TRBV29-1	NA	TRBD1	TGCAGCGTTGGGGGCAGGGGGGATCAGCCCCAGCATTTT	CSVGGRGDQPQHF
TRBJ1-1	TRBV18	NA	NA	TGTGCCAGCTCACCACGCGCGGGAGACACTGAAGCTTTCTTT	CASSPRAGDTEAFF
TRBJ2-1	TRBV12-3/TRBV12-4	NA	NA	TGTGCCAGCAGAAAGGACAGCAACAATGAGCAGTTCTTC	CASRKDSNNEQFF
TRBJ2-2	TRBV7-3	NA	NA	TGTGCCAGCAGCGTCTCGGGCACCGGGGAGCTGTTTTTT	CASSVSGTGELFF
TRBJ2-6	TRBV6-2/TRBV6-3	NA	TRBD1	TGTGCCAGCAGTTACCGGGGACAGGGAGGATCTGGGGCCAACGTCCTGACTTTC	CASSYRGQGGSGANVLTF
TRBJ1-1	TRBV12-3/TRBV12-4	once	NA	TGTGCCAGCAGTCCGGGAAGTCTATACGAAGCTTTCTTT	CASSPGSLYEAFF
TRBJ2-1	TRBV11-2	NA	TRBD2	TGTGCCAGCAGCCCCCGGGGGGGCAACAACAATGAGCAGTTCTTC	CASSPRGGNNNEQFF
TRBJ1-3	TRBV28	NA	NA	TGTGCCAGCGGTCAGGAAGGGGGACCTGGAAACACCATATATTTT	CASGQEGGPGNTIYF
TRBJ1-2	TRBV25-1	NA	NA	TGTGCCAGCAGTGAAGGGCTGGGGGGATCGGGCTACACCTTC	CASSEGLGGSGYTF
TRBJ1-2	TRBV10-3	NA	NA	TGTGCCATCAGTAAACAGGGTGACTATGGCTACACCTTC	CAISKQGDYGYTF
TRBJ2-3	TRBV5-4	NA	TRBD1	TGTGCCAGCAGCTTGCAGGGGGCAGATACGCAGTATTTT	CASSLQGADTQYF
TRBJ2-7	TRBV3-1/TRBV3-2	NA	TRBD2	TGTGCCAGCAGCAACGAACCCGGGACTAGCGGGGACTTTAGCTCCTACGAGCAGTACTTC	CASSNEPGTSGDFSSYEQYF
TRBJ2-2	TRBV25-1	once	TRBD1	TGTGCCAGCAGAGGGACAGGGGGGACCGGGGAGCTGTTTTTT	CASRGTGGTGELFF
TRBJ2-7	TRBV4-1	NA	NA	TGCGCCAGCAGCGCGACAGCTAACTACGAGCAGTACTTC	CASSATANYEQYF
TRBJ1-2	TRBV7-8	once	NA	TGTGCCAGCAGCCTCACCCTAGAGATATATGGCTACACCTTC	CASSLTLEIYGYTF
TRBJ2-2	TRBV5-4	NA	TRBD2	TGTGCCAGCAGCTTGGAACTAGCGGGAGTTATCGGGGAGCTGTTTTTT	CASSLELAGVIGELFF
TRBJ1-6	TRBV29-1	NA	TRBD1	TGCAGCGTCACGACAGGGACTAATTCACCCCTCCACTTT	CSVTTGTNSPLHF
TRBJ1-1	TRBV28	NA	NA	TGTGCCAGCAGTTTATTGGCGGCCGAGAACACTGAAGCTTTCTTT	CASSLLAAENTEAFF
TRBJ2-1	TRBV16	NA	TRBD1	TGTGCCAGCAGCCCACGACAGGGGGACAATGAGCAGTTCTTC	CASSPRQGDNEQFF
TRBJ1-2	TRBV7-9	NA	NA	TGTGCCAGCAGTTTAGGTGGGGGGGCCGATAACTATGGCTACACCTTC	CASSLGGGADNYGYTF
TRBJ2-3	TRBV27	NA	NA	TGTGCCAGCAAGCCGGGAAGACTACGTACAGATACGCAGTATTTT	CASKPGRLRTDTQYF
TRBJ2-7	TRBV3-1/TRBV3-2	NA	NA	TGTGCCAGCAGCCCTTCCTGCGGACTTAGAGAGCAGTACTTC	CASSPSCGLREQYF
TRBJ1-1	TRBV18	once	TRBD1	TGTGCCAGCTCACCACCGACAGGGGCGTGGGGCACTGAAGCTTTCTTT	CASSPPTGAWGTEAFF
TRBJ2-7	TRBV15	NA	TRBD1	TGTGCCACCAGCAGAGATCTGGGACAGGGAACCTACGAGCAGTACTTC	CATSRDLGQGTYEQYF
TRBJ2-3	TRBV3-1/TRBV3-2	NA	TRBD2	TGTGCCAGCAGCCGACGGGGACTAGCGGGGGTCCCGGGGGGCACAGATACGCAGTATTTT	CASSRRGLAGVPGGTDTQYF
TRBJ1-4	TRBV6-5	NA	NA	TGTGCCAGCAGACAGGACACAACTAATGAAAAACTGTTTTTT	CASRQDTTNEKLFF
TRBJ2-2	TRBV7-2	NA	NA	TGTGCCAGCAGCACTCCCGGACTGTCCGGGGAGCTGTTTTTT	CASSTPGLSGELFF
TRBJ1-3	TRBV5-1	NA	NA	TGCGCCAGCAGCTTGGGATCTTCTAGGGGTGGAAACACCATATATTTT	CASSLGSSRGGNTIYF
TRBJ1-2	TRBV7-6	NA	NA	TGTGCCAGCAGCTTAGAGGCGGGCCCCGATAAGGGCTACACCTTC	CASSLEAGPDKGYTF
TRBJ2-7	TRBV11-2	NA	TRBD1	TGTGCCAGCAGCTTAGGTGACAGGGCGTCCTACGAGCAGTACTTC	CASSLGDRASYEQYF
TRBJ2-3	TRBV5-1	NA	TRBD1	TGCGCCAGCAGCCGACAGGGGAACACAGATACGCAGTATTTT	CASSRQGNTDTQYF
TRBJ2-5	TRBV11-2	NA	TRBD1	TGTGCCAGCAGCTCAGGGGGCGAGACCCAGTACTTC	CASSSGGETQYF
TRBJ2-7	TRBV25-1	NA	TRBD1	TGTGCCAGCAGTCCCGACAGGGGTATCTACCACGAGCAGTACTTC	CASSPDRGIYHEQYF
TRBJ1-1	TRBV7-8	NA	NA	TGTGCCAGCAGCTCTCTGGCGACGGGGACTGAAGCTTTCTTT	CASSSLATGTEAFF
TRBJ1-5	TRBV30	NA	NA	TGTGCCTGGAGTGGGACATCCAATCAGCCCCAGCATTTT	CAWSGTSNQPQHF
TRBJ1-1	TRBV4-1	NA	NA	TGCGCCAGCAGCCAAGTGGGGACTTCGGCTTTCTTT	CASSQVGTSAFF
TRBJ2-7	TRBV18	NA	TRBD1	TGTGCCAGCTCACCAGGGACAGGGCGGGAGCAGTACTTC	CASSPGTGREQYF
TRBJ2-5	TRBV28	NA	NA	TGTGCCAGCAGTTGGCATGGGGGGAAAGAGACCCAGTACTTC	CASSWHGGKETQYF
TRBJ1-2	TRBV4-1	NA	NA	TGCGCCAGCAGCCACGACCGGACAGAAAGCCTCTATGGCTACACCTTC	CASSHDRTESLYGYTF
TRBJ1-2	TRBV6-4	NA	TRBD1	TGTGCCAGCAGTGCCGACAGGGGTAGGGGCTACACCTTC	CASSADRGRGYTF
TRBJ1-2	TRBV11-2	NA	NA	TGTGCCAGCAGCTTTAGGGAGAAGTCATATGGCTACACCTTC	CASSFREKSYGYTF
TRBJ1-6	TRBV19	NA	NA	TGTGCCAGTAGTATGATGGAGGACGGGATTAATTCACCCCTCCACTTT	CASSMMEDGINSPLHF
TRBJ2-7	TRBV6-5	NA	NA	TGTGCCAGCAGTTATCGGGCAGGGTCGGGTGAGCAGTACTTC	CASSYRAGSGEQYF
TRBJ1-2	TRBV9	NA	NA	TGTGCCAGCAGCGTAGAACAGGAACGGGGCTACACCTTC	CASSVEQERGYTF
TRBJ1-1	TRBV28	NA	NA	TGTGCCAGCAGTCCTCCGGGGGACTTGGGTGAAGCTTTCTTT	CASSPPGDLGEAFF